This T cell receptor (beta chain) was sequenced during a study of blood T cell repertoires in COVID-19. The table lists this clone with a few counts. Trimming shortened V by 1 base and J by 5 bases, and 15 bases separated the two germline ends. The CDR3 runs to 16 residues. Germline V CDR1 and CDR2: SGHAT, FQNNGV. TCRdb's table, derived via immunoSEQ multiplex PCR, lists solely in-frame clones and lacks some. This table holds 98,000 or so clones, roughly 80% found once. This TCR derives from a man aged 60 to 75 with acute or convalescent COVID-19. The sequenced material came from peripheral blood. The V and J genes are TRBV11-2 and TRBJ2-1, with D tentatively TRBD2 (5 bases). The CDR3 coding sequence is TGTGCCAGCAGCTTAGGACTGACGGGAAACCACAATGAGCAGTTCTTC. Amino acid sequence: CASSLGLTGNHNEQFF.